This T cell receptor beta chain appears in the sequencing data of a study of shared clonotypes between healthy human individuals (TCRdb year 2020). Regarding the research as a whole: The cohort included three men and a couple of women between 18 and 49 years of age. The study deeply sequenced blood TCR repertoires of several healthy adults to estimate repertoire size and the extent of clonotype sharing between individuals. Libraries were prepared and TCR repertoires were sequenced by different laboratories using diverse techniques, in order to increase sequencing depth and limit assay-specific biases. Leukapheresis yielded between about 0.85 and 10 billion PBMCs per donor. The research as a whole found: Because the study included a small number of donors, the genetic and exposure-history diversity represented was limited. Based on pairwise subsampling, the degree of clonotype sharing among donors was expected to be affected by sequencing depth. Sampling was restricted to blood, and TCR repertoires in tissues likely differ from the TCR repertoires found in blood.

Healthy HIV-negative adults with no recently reported acute infections or vaccinations were included as donors. All donors were Caucasian adults living in Nashville, Tennessee, USA. For unsorted samples, 85 million to 100 million PBMCs were counted, and genomic DNA was extracted using the QIAamp DNA Blood Mini kit. Blood was collected by leukapheresis, and PBMCs were isolated by Ficoll-Histopaque density gradient centrifugation and then cryopreserved in liquid nitrogen vapor phase. Using the deep immunoSEQ assay, multiplex PCR amplified TCR CDR3 regions from genomic DNA. For each cell subset, the extracted genomic DNA was distributed evenly across all wells of several immunoSEQ 96-well plates, and each plate served as one replicate. Each replicate PCR for unsorted PBMC received about 0.3 ug genomic DNA, equal to tens of thousands of T cell genomes. Ten immunoSEQ deep assay plates were used to sequence unsorted PBMC genomic DNA. Purified libraries were measured with a Qubit 3.0 fluorometer, size-checked on a Bioanalyzer 2100, and measured again with the KAPA Library Quantification kit. A separate single-read 150-cycle Illumina NextSeq 550 flow cell was used to sequence each immunoSEQ 96-well plate. Per the authors' processing: Because only junctional sequences without quality scores were contained in the immunoSEQ output, filtering matching that applied to full-length reads could not be performed. Sequences were annotated with PyIR, a Python wrapper for IgBLAST v1.9, and V/J genes and CDR3 were assigned using IMGT germline references. Any read was removed if the V/J assignment was weak (E-value above 1e-6), the CDR3 was missing, or the read contained stop codons, out-of-frame junctions, or ambiguous translated residues. V3J clonotypes were defined by identical inferred V gene, J gene, and CDR3 amino acid sequence. Percentage overlap between repertoires was calculated by dividing the number of shared unique clonotypes by the size of the smaller repertoire. Repertoire richness was assessed with RTK rarefaction, the Chao1 estimator, and Recon v2.1 estimates of unobserved clonotypes. TCRdb limited this immuneACCESS table to in-frame rearrangements with V and J called. A share of clones is missing; checked studies link under half to unresolved V genes, and the rest is unexplained. The V and J calls and clone size were taken over from that table, and D and trimming were inferred from the DNA. Present in this sample are about 470,000 clones, about 85% of which were seen just once. Together, the top ten hold around 13% of the sample.

Note on this clone: What antigen it recognizes has not been identified. No quality values exist for individual bases; no much larger clone is one base distant.

The V and J ends are trimmed by 0 bases and 2 bases, leaving 9 bases between them. For CDR1 and CDR2, the germline V gene lists SGHRS and YFSETQ. There are 14 amino acids in the CDR3, from cysteine to phenylalanine inclusive. This entry keeps only the CDR3 DNA: 42 bases, framed from base 1. The receptor was isolated from a woman in her thirties or forties in good health. Some clones in this sample may be carry-over from other donors' samples. Sequencing was performed on PBMCs. The V gene is TRBV5-1 and the J gene is TRBJ2-7; the D gene is perhaps TRBD2, on 5 matching bases. The nucleotide sequence reads TGCGCCAGCAGCTTGGCCTCGGGGACCTACGAGCAGTACTTC. The translation is CASSLASGTYEQYF.